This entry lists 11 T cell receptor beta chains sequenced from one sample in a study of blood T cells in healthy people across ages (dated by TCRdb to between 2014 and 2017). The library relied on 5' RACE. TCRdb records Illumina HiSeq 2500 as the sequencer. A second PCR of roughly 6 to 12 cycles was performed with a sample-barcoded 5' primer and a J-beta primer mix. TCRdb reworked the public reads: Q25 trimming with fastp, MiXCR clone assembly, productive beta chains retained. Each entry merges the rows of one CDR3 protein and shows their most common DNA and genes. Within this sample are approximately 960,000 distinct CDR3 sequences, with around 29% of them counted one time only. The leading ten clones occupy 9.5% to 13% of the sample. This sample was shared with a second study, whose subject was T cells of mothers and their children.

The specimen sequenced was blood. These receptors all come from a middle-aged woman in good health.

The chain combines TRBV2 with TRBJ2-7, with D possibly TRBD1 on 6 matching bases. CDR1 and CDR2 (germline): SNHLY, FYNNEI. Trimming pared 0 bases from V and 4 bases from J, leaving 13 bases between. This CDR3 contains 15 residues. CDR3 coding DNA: TGTGCCAGCAGTGAAGCGGACAGCGAAAGTTACGAGCAGTACTTC. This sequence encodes CASSEADSESYEQYF.

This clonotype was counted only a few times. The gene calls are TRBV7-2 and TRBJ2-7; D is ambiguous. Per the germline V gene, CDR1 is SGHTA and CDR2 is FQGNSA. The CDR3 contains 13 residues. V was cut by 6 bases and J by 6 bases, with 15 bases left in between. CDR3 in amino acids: CASSPTWTCEQYF. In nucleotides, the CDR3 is TGTGCCAGCAGTCCCACGTGGACCTGCGAGCAGTACTTC.

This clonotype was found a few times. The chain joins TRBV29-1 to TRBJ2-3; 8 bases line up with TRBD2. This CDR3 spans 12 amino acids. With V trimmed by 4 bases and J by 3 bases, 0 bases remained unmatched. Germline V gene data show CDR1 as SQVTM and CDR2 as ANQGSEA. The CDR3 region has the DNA TGCAGCGTTGGACTAGCGACAGATACGCAGTATTTT. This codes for CSVGLATDTQYF.

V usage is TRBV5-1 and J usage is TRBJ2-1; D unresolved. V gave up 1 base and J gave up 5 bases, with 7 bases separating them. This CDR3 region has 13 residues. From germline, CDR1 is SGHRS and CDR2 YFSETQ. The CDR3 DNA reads TGCGCCAGCAGCTTGATGGAACACAATGAGCAGTTCTTC. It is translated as CASSLMEHNEQFF.

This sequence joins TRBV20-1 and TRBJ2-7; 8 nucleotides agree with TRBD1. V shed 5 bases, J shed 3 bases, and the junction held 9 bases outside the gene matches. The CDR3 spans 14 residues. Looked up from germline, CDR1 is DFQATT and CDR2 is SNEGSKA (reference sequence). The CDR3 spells CSAPDREFSYEQYF. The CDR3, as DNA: TGCAGTGCTCCGGACAGGGAATTCAGCTACGAGCAGTACTTC.

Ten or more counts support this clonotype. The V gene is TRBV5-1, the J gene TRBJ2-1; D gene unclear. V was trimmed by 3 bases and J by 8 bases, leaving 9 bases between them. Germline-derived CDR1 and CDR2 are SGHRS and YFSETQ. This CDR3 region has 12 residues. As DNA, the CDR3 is TGCGCCAGCAGCTCCCCCAGCGATGAGCAGTTCTTC. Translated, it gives CASSSPSDEQFF. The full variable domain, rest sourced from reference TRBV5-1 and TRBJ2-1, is KAGVTQTPRYLIKTRGQQVTLSCSPISGHRSVSWYQQTPGQGLQFLFEYFSETQRNKGNFPGRFSGRQFSNSRSEMNVSTLELGDSALYLCASSSPSDEQFFGPGTRLTVL.

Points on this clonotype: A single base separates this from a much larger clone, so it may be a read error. The CDR3, as DNA: TGTGCCAGCAGTTTATGGCCTCTACGCACAGATACGCAGTATTTT. Translated, it gives CASSLWPLRTDTQYF. The J gene is TRBJ2-3, the V gene TRBV27; no clear D. The CDR3 is 15 residues long. Between the trimmed V and J ends, which lost 1 base and 1 base, there was a span of 9 bases. CDR1 and CDR2 from the germline V gene are MNHEY and SMNVEV (reference sequence).

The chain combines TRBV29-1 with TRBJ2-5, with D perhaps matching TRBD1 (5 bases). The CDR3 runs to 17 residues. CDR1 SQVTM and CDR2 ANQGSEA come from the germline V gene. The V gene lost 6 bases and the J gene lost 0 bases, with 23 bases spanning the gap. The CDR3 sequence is CSVGKPRTLKDQETQYF. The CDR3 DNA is TGCAGCGTCGGAAAACCAAGGACACTGAAAGACCAAGAGACCCAGTACTTC.

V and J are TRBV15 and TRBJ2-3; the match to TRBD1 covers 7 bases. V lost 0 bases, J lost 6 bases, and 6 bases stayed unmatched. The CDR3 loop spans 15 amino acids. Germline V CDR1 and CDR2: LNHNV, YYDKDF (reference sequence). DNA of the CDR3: TGTGCCACCAGCAGAGATAAAAGGGGGCCCGATACGCAGTATTTT. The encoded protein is CATSRDKRGPDTQYF.

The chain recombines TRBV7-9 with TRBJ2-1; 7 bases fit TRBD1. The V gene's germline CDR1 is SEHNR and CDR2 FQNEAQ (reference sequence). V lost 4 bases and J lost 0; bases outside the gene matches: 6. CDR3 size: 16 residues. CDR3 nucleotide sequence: TGTGCCAGCAGCTCCTACAGGGGAAGCTCCTACAATGAGCAGTTCTTC. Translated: CASSSYRGSSYNEQFF. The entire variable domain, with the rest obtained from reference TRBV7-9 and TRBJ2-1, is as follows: DTGVSQNPRHKITKRGQNVTFRCDPISEHNRLYWYRQTLGQGPEFLTYFQNEAQLEKSRLLSDRFSAERPKGSFSTLEIQRTEQGDSAMYLCASSSYRGSSYNEQFFGPGTRLTVL.

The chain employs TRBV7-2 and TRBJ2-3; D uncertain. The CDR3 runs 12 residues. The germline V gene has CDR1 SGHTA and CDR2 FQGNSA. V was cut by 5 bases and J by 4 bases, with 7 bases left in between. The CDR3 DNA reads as TGTGCCAGCAGCACATACGCAGATACGCAGTATTTT. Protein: CASSTYADTQYF.